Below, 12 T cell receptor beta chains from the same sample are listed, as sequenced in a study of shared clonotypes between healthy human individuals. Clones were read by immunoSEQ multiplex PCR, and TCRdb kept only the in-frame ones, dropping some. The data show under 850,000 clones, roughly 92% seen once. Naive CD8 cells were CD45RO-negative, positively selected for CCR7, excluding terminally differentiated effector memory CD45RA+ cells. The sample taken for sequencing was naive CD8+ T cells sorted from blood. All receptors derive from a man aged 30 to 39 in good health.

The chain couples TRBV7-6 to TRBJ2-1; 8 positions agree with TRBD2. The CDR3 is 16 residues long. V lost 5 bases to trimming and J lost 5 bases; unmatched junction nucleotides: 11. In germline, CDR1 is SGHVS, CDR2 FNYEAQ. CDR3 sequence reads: CASSSGTSVIDNEQFF. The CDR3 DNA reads TGTGCCAGCAGCAGCGGGACTAGTGTAATCGACAATGAGCAGTTCTTC.

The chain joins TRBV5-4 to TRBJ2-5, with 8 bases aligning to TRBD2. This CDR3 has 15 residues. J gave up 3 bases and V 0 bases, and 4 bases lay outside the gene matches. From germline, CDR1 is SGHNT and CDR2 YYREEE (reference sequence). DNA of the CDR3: TGTGCCAGCAGCTTGGTCGGGGGGGGCGAAGAGACCCAGTACTTC. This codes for CASSLVGGGEETQYF.

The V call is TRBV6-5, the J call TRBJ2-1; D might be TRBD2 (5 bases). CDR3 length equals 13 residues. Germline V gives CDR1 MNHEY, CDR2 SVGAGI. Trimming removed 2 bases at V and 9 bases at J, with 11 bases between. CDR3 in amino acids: CASSYPADGEQFF. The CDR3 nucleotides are TGTGCCAGCAGTTACCCAGCGGATGGTGAGCAGTTCTTC.

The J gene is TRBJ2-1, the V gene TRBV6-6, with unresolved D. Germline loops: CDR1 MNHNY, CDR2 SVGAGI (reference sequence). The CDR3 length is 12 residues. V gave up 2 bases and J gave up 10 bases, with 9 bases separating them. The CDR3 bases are TGTGCCAGCAGTTACCTCAGTGGGGAGCAGTTCTTC. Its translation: CASSYLSGEQFF.

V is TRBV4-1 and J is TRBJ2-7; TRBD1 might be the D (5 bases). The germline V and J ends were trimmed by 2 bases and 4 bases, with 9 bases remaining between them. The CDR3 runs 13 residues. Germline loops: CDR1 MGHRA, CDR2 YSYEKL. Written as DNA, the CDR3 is TGCGCCAGCAGCCAACGAAGGGGTTACGAGCAGTACTTC. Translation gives CASSQRRGYEQYF.

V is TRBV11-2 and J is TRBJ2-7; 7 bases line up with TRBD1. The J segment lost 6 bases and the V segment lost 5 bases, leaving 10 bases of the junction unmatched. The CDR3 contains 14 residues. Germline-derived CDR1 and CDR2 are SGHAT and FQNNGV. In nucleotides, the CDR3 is TGTGCCAGCAGCCCGCCGACAGGGTGGGGCGAGCAGTACTTC. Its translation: CASSPPTGWGEQYF.

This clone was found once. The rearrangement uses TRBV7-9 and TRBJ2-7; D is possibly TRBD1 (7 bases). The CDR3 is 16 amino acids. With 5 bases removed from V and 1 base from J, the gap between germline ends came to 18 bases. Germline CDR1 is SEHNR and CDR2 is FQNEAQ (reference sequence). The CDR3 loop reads CASSRPKGAGSYEQYF. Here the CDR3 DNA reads TGTGCCAGCAGCCGCCCCAAGGGGGCGGGGTCCTACGAGCAGTACTTC.

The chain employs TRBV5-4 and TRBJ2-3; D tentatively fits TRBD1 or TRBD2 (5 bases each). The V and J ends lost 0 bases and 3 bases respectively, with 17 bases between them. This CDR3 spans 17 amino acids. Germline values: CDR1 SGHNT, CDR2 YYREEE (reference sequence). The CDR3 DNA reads TGTGCCAGCAGCTTGGCTTTCTCTGGGGGTGGGACAGATACGCAGTATTTT. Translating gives CASSLAFSGGGTDTQYF.

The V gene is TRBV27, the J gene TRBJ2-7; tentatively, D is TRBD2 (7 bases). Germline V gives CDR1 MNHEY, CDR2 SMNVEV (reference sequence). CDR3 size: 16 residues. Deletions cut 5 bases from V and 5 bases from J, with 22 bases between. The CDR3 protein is CASSRGAGEIQNEQYF. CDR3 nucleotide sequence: TGTGCCAGCAGTAGGGGGGCGGGAGAAATTCAAAACGAGCAGTACTTC.

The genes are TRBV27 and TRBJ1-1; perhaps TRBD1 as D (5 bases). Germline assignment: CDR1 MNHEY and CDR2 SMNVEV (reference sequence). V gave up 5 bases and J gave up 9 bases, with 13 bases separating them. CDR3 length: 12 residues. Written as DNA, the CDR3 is TGTGCCAGCAGTCCGGGACGGGGAAAAGCTTTCTTT. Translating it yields CASSPGRGKAFF.

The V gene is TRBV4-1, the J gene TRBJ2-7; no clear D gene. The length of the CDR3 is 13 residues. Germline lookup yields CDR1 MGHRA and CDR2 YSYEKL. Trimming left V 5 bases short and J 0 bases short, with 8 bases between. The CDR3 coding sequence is TGCGCCAGCAGCTTCAGTTCCTCCTACGAGCAGTACTTC. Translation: CASSFSSSYEQYF.

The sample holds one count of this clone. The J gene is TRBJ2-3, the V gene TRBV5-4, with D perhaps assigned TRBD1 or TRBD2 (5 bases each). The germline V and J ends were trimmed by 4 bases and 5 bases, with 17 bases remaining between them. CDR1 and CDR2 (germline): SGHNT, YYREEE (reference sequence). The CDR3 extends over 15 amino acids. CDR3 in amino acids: CASSPRDPGEDTQYF. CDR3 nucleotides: TGTGCCAGCAGCCCCCGGGACCCCGGGGAAGATACGCAGTATTTT.